The present entry profiles one TCR beta chain with its context. Its antigen is still unknown. This sample stems from a study of cytomegalovirus exposure and HLA in healthy donors. The PCR ran on 60 Vbeta and 13 Jbeta primers. The table came from immunoSEQ multiplex PCR; TCRdb's copy has only in-frame clones and leaves some out. This specimen shows under 50,000 clones; the ten leading clones hold about 15%. Study findings and constraints: Researchers catalogued 150 or so TCR beta chains as cytomegalovirus-associated.

The CDR3 is 13 residues long. Trimming took off 3 bases at V and 5 bases at J, with 8 bases between the two ends. The germline CDR1 and CDR2 sequences are LNHDA and SQIVND (reference sequence). The sample taken for sequencing was PBMCs. J is TRBJ1-5 and V is TRBV19; D not certain. The sequence derives from a male donor in good health and CMV-seronegative. The CDR3, as DNA: TGTGCCAGTAGTATGGACGGGGATCAGCCCCAGCATTTT. It codes for CASSMDGDQPQHF.